These 22 T cell receptor beta chains came from one sample sequenced in a study of blood T cells in healthy people across ages. Primed by a sample-barcoded 5' primer and a J-beta primer mix, a second PCR proceeded for roughly 6 to 12 cycles. Using its own MiXCR run on the 5' RACE reads, TCRdb lists one record per CDR3 protein. The table shows a few hundred thousand distinct CDR3 sequences, with more than 45% occurring only once. Sequencing was carried out using blood. These receptors all stem from a man aged 55-75 years in good health.

V and J are TRBV21-1 and TRBJ1-2. TRBV21-1 is assigned pseudogene status. The CDR3 extends over 15 amino acids. CDR3 in DNA: TGTGCCAGCAGCAAGACCCGTTTCAAGGGCTATGGCTACACCTTC. Translation: CASSKTRFKGYGYTF.

The chain uses TRBV2 and TRBJ2-7; D gene unclear. With 4 bases removed from V and 0 bases from J, the gap between germline ends came to 7 bases. Germline CDR1 and CDR2: SNHLY and FYNNEI. The CDR3 consists of 13 residues. As DNA, the CDR3 is TGTGCCAGCAGTGTTTCTCCCTCCTACGAGCAGTACTTC. This sequence encodes CASSVSPSYEQYF.

Comments on this clonotype: Possible read error: a much larger clone is one base away. The chain joins TRBV4-1 to TRBJ2-4; TRBD2 is a possible D gene (6 bases). The V gene's germline CDR1 is MGHRA and CDR2 YSYEKL. Trimming cost V 1 base and J 15 bases, with 16 bases left between them. The CDR3 is made up of 13 amino acids. Written as DNA, the CDR3 is TGCGCCAGCAGCCAAGCAGCGAAAGCGGGTCGGTACTTC. Encoded protein: CASSQAAKAGRYF.

This clonotype came up a few times. This chain uses TRBV10-2 with TRBJ2-5, with a tentative D call TRBD2 (6 bases). The CDR3 runs to 15 residues. The germline V gene has CDR1 WSHSY and CDR2 SAAADI. The V gene lost 0 bases and the J gene lost 6 bases, with 14 bases spanning the gap. CDR3 in amino acids: CASSESTGVGQTQYF. The CDR3 bases are TGCGCCAGCAGTGAGTCGACGGGGGTTGGGCAGACCCAGTACTTC.

This chain uses TRBV9 with TRBJ2-3, with D hard to call. Germline V gene sequence: CDR1 SGDLS, CDR2 YYNGEE. There are 15 residues in the CDR3. The V end lost 0 bases, the J end lost 0 bases, and 8 bases lay between the germline ends. The CDR3 sequence: CASSVAEGSTDTQYF. CDR3 nucleotides: TGTGCCAGCAGCGTAGCCGAAGGAAGCACAGATACGCAGTATTTT.

The chain carries TRBV6-5 and TRBJ2-1, with 8 positions matching TRBD2. The junction had 7 bases not matched to a gene; V was cut back by 5 bases and J by 7 bases. CDR1 is MNHEY, CDR2 SVGAGI, per germline. The CDR3 is made up of 14 amino acids. The CDR3 loop reads CASSLGTRGNEQFF. CDR3 coding DNA: TGTGCCAGCAGTCTCGGGACTAGAGGAAATGAGCAGTTCTTC.

The genes are TRBV24-1 and TRBJ2-1, with 7 nucleotides matching TRBD2. V lost 5 bases to trimming and J lost 3 bases; unmatched junction nucleotides: 9. CDR1 is KGHDR and CDR2 is SFDVKD in the germline V gene. The CDR3 contains 16 residues. CDR3 amino acids: CATSAQTSSGYNEQFF. The CDR3 DNA follows: TGTGCCACCAGTGCCCAGACTAGCTCGGGCTACAATGAGCAGTTCTTC.

This rearrangement joins TRBV4-2 to TRBJ2-1; 12 nucleotides align to TRBD2. This CDR3 is built from 19 residues. V lost 0 bases, J lost 7 bases, and 13 bases stayed unmatched. Germline V lookup: CDR1 LGHNA, CDR2 YNFKEQ. CDR3 nucleotide sequence: TGTGCCAGCAGCCAAGAAGAGGGCGGACTAGCGGGACTTCGGAATGAGCAGTTCTTC. This encodes CASSQEEGGLAGLRNEQFF.

The V gene is TRBV27, the J gene TRBJ2-3; TRBD2 matches at 7 bases. This CDR3 has 16 amino acids. Germline trimming cut 5 bases from V and 0 bases from J; bases unmatched to any gene: 8. Germline V gene lookup returns CDR1 MNHEY and CDR2 SMNVEV (reference sequence). CDR3 residues: CASSQSSGLSTDTQYF. In DNA form, the CDR3 reads TGTGCCAGCAGTCAAAGTAGCGGGCTTAGCACAGATACGCAGTATTTT.

The table lists this clonotype with a few counts. The chain's CDR3 is CSVRGVLGTQYF. The CDR3 DNA is TGCAGCGTTCGTGGAGTACTGGGGACCCAGTACTTC. V is TRBV29-1 and J is TRBJ2-4; D unresolved. The DNA end favors TRBJ2-5, so the J call may be wrong. The CDR3 consists of 12 residues. The germline CDR1 and CDR2 sequences are SQVTM and ANQGSEA.

V and J are TRBV5-5 and TRBJ2-1; D ambiguous. This CDR3 spans 15 amino acids. Looked up from germline, CDR1 is SGHKS and CDR2 is YYEKEE (reference sequence). V was trimmed by 0 bases and J by 2 bases, leaving 9 bases between them. The chain's CDR3 is CASSLGAGAYNEQFF. The CDR3 DNA reads TGTGCCAGCAGCTTGGGGGCAGGAGCCTACAATGAGCAGTTCTTC.

The chain links TRBV6-6 to TRBJ2-2, with 7 bases identical to TRBD2. This CDR3 region has 15 residues. The J segment lost 2 bases and the V segment lost 6 bases, leaving 6 bases of the junction unmatched. Germline loops: CDR1 MNHNY, CDR2 SVGAGI (reference sequence). Here the CDR3 reads CASRKTSQNTGELFF. Here the CDR3 DNA reads TGTGCCAGCAGAAAGACTAGCCAAAACACCGGGGAGCTGTTTTTT.

About this clonotype itself: Since a much larger clone is just one base distant, this may be a read error. V is TRBV7-3 and J is TRBJ2-1; possibly TRBD1 for D (5 bases). The CDR3 is 13 residues long. Germline-derived CDR1 and CDR2 are SGHTA and FQGTGA. The CDR3 spells CASSLNEDNGQFF. The CDR3 region has the DNA TGTGCCAGCAGCTTAAATGAGGACAATGGGCAGTTCTTC.

The chain is built from TRBV21-1 and TRBJ2-7; the table calls TRBD1, which could not be checked here. TRBV21-1 is marked as a pseudogene. The CDR3 has 14 amino acids. As DNA, the CDR3 is TGTGCCAGCAGTAACAGGGACAGCTCCTACGAGCAGTACTTC. The encoded protein is CASSNRDSSYEQYF.

There are a few counts of this clonotype. The chain links TRBV6-2 or TRBV6-3 to TRBJ2-7; D might be TRBD1 or TRBD2, each matching 5 bases. This CDR3 comprises 16 residues. V gave up 4 bases and J gave up 4 bases, with 20 bases separating them. Per germline, CDR1 MNHEY and CDR2 SVGEGT. CDR3 DNA: TGTGCCAGCAGTTCGAATCGGGACGGCCCAAAATACGAGCAGTACTTC. This encodes CASSSNRDGPKYEQYF.

The chain has TRBV29-1 and TRBJ2-7, with 9 bases identical to TRBD1. After removal of 4 bases from V and 1 base from J, the junction contained 8 bases not matched to a gene. The CDR3 is made up of 15 amino acids. CDR1 and CDR2 from the germline V gene are SQVTM and ANQGSEA. Written as DNA, the CDR3 is TGCAGCGTTGGTTTCGGGACAGGGCGTTCCTACGAGCAGTACTTC. It codes for CSVGFGTGRSYEQYF.

The V and J genes are TRBV7-9 and TRBJ1-6; no definite D call. This CDR3 comprises 15 residues. From germline, CDR1 is SEHNR and CDR2 FQNEAQ (reference sequence). With 3 bases removed from V and 9 bases from J, the gap between germline ends came to 15 bases. CDR3 nucleotide sequence: TGTGCCAGCAGCTTCTGGGTAGGGCCAACTTCACCCCTCCACTTT. Translation gives CASSFWVGPTSPLHF.

This clonotype was detected ten times or more. A much larger clone sits a single nucleotide away, making a read error possible. The chain employs TRBV28 and TRBJ2-7; tentatively, D is TRBD1 (6 bases). CDR1 and CDR2 (germline): MDHEN, SYDVKM. V lost 5 bases and J lost 2, with 13 bases in between. The CDR3 spans 14 residues. CDR3 nucleotide sequence: TGTGCCAGCAGTCTCAGCCGGGACACCTACGAGCAGTACTTC. It translates to CASSLSRDTYEQYF.

This clonotype was counted a few times. V is TRBV6-5 and J is TRBJ2-7, with D possibly TRBD2 on 6 matching bases. In germline, CDR1 is MNHEY, CDR2 SVGAGI. V was shortened by 5 bases and J by 6 bases, with 11 bases between the two germline ends. This CDR3 has 12 residues. The CDR3, as DNA: TGTGCCAGCAGTCCTTTCGGGGGCGAGCAGTACTTC. Translating it yields CASSPFGGEQYF.

This clonotype occurred a few times. V and J are TRBV20-1 and TRBJ1-6; no reliable D call. V dropped 3 bases and J dropped 6 bases, with 18 bases sitting between them. The CDR3 loop spans 16 amino acids. Germline V gene lookup returns CDR1 DFQATT and CDR2 SNEGSKA (reference sequence). DNA for the CDR3: TGCAGTGCTAGTCCCCTAACCATTTCAATTAATTCACCCCTCCACTTT. Encoded protein: CSASPLTISINSPLHF.

The chain links TRBV27 to TRBJ1-4; the D gene is possibly TRBD1 (5 bases). Germline V gives CDR1 MNHEY, CDR2 SMNVEV (reference sequence). This CDR3 spans 12 amino acids. Deletions cut 6 bases from V and 7 bases from J, with 9 bases between. CDR3 DNA: TGTGCCAGCAGGCAGGGCGGTGAAAAACTGTTTTTT. Its translation: CASRQGGEKLFF.

V is TRBV20-1 and J is TRBJ2-1, with 7 nucleotides matching TRBD2. CDR1 DFQATT and CDR2 SNEGSKA come from the germline V gene (reference sequence). The ends lost 1 base at V and 0 bases at J; junction bases unmatched: 9. CDR3 length: 17 amino acids. The CDR3 spells CSARVGAGPRSYNEQFF. The CDR3 bases are TGCAGTGCTAGAGTTGGAGCGGGGCCCCGCTCCTACAATGAGCAGTTCTTC.